A selection of T cell receptor beta chains follows, all from one sample in a study of T-cell memory formation after mild COVID-19. In TCRdb, the 5' RACE reads were re-called with MiXCR into one record per CDR3 protein. The sample has roughly 450,000 distinct CDR3 sequences; around a sixth are singletons. The sequenced sample was PBMCs or a T cell subset sorted from them (not recorded which). These receptors came from an adult woman who had mild COVID-19 (a few samples of this study predate the infection). Cell type and time point are not known. Each CDR3 is given with its conserved first and last residue. The D gene is left open where the match is weak. Clone size is given for some rows only: seen once, a few or many times, or a class if the clone is expanded.

CDR3 DNA	CDR3 protein	V gene	D gene	J gene	clone size
TGTGCCAGCAGCTTCCCAAGGGGGGCGGGTGAAGAGACCCAGTACTTC	CASSFPRGAGEETQYF	TRBV7-6	.	TRBJ2-5	few
TGTGCCAGCAGCCAAGACCTAGGACGAGAAGAGCAGTTCTTC	CASSQDLGREEQFF	TRBV4-2	.	TRBJ2-1	.
TGTGCCAGCAGCTCGGGACTAGCGGGAGGCGGCACAGATACGCAGTATTTT	CASSSGLAGGGTDTQYF	TRBV11-3	TRBD2	TRBJ2-3	few
TGTGCCAGCAGCGATAGAACTAGCTCCCCCACAGATACGCAGTATTTT	CASSDRTSSPTDTQYF	TRBV7-6	.	TRBJ2-3	.
TGTGCCAGCAGAGATCAAGGGGTGTGGACTGAAGCTTTCTTT	CASRDQGVWTEAFF	TRBV6-6	.	TRBJ1-1	.
TGTGCCTGGAAGGGGCTAGGGGAGGAGCAGTTCTTC	CAWKGLGEEQFF	TRBV30	.	TRBJ2-1	.
TGCAGTGCTCCTGAAACGGGGGCCTACAATCAGCCCCAGCATTTT	CSAPETGAYNQPQHF	TRBV20-1	.	TRBJ1-5	.
TGTGCCAGCAGCGCCAATTACCGCAGGACTAGCGGCGCCTACGAGCAGTACTTC	CASSANYRRTSGAYEQYF	TRBV7-2	TRBD2	TRBJ2-7	few
TGCAGCGTTGAGGTAGCGGGAGGGCCTTTAGCCAAAAACATTCAGTACTTC	CSVEVAGGPLAKNIQYF	TRBV29-1	TRBD2	TRBJ2-4	.
TGTGCCAGCAGCAGTAGCCCGATTGTGGGTGGTGACATGAATGAGCAGTTCTTC	CASSSSPIVGGDMNEQFF	TRBV2	.	TRBJ2-1	.
TGTGCCAGCACCGGGGGCACGATGGTGGGCACCGGGGAGCTGTTTTTT	CASTGGTMVGTGELFF	TRBV2	.	TRBJ2-2	.
TGTGCCAGCTCACCACCGGGGGCGGGGAATGAGCAGTTCTTC	CASSPPGAGNEQFF	TRBV18	.	TRBJ2-1	many
TGTGCCACCAGTGATCCTACAGGGAGACGCACAGATACGCAGTATTTT	CATSDPTGRRTDTQYF	TRBV24-1	.	TRBJ2-3	.
TGTGCCAGCAGCGCCCTAGCGGCGCAAGAGACCCAGTACTTC	CASSALAAQETQYF	TRBV2	TRBD2	TRBJ2-5	few
TGTGCCAGCAGCGTAGCTACTGCTAGCGGCCCCACAGATACGCAGTATTTT	CASSVATASGPTDTQYF	TRBV9	TRBD2	TRBJ2-3	.
TGTGCCAGCAGTTGGGGACTCCTAACCTACAATGAGCAGTTCTTC	CASSWGLLTYNEQFF	TRBV6-2/TRBV6-3	.	TRBJ2-1	few
TGCGCCAGCCGGGGACTAGACTCCTACGAGCAGTACTTC	CASRGLDSYEQYF	TRBV4-1	TRBD2	TRBJ2-7	.
TGTGCCAGCGTTAGTAGGACAAGCTACGAGCAGTACTTC	CASVSRTSYEQYF	TRBV6-5	.	TRBJ2-7	few
TGCAGCGTTGAATCCGGGGGATCCACCGGGGAGCTGTTTTTT	CSVESGGSTGELFF	TRBV29-1	.	TRBJ2-2	.
TGTGCCAGCAGCTTATCTGGACAACCTACCTACGAGCAGTACTTC	CASSLSGQPTYEQYF	TRBV7-9	.	TRBJ2-7	.
TGTGCCAGCAGCTTAGAGCCGGGACTAGCTATACTTGAGCAGTTCTTC	CASSLEPGLAILEQFF	TRBV7-6	TRBD2	TRBJ2-1	few
TGTGCCAGCAGTTCGGACACCCTGGGGCAGTTCTTC	CASSSDTLGQFF	TRBV6-5	.	TRBJ2-1	few
TGTGCCACCAGTGATTTCCGCGAGGCAGATACGCAGTATTTT	CATSDFREADTQYF	TRBV24-1	.	TRBJ2-3	.
TGTGCCAGCAGCCAAGGGTGGACCTACGAGCAGTACTTC	CASSQGWTYEQYF	TRBV3-1	.	TRBJ2-7	.